Following are 24 T cell receptor beta chains from one sample sequenced in a study of memory CD4+ T cells and cytomegalovirus serostatus. Sequencing used immunoSEQ multiplex PCR; TCRdb keeps in-frame clones, though not all of them. Of tens of thousands of clones in the sample, around 80% were seen once. The sort gate was single viable CD3+CD4+CD8-CD45RO+ cells for memory CD4+ T cells. The sample taken for sequencing was memory CD4+ T cells from blood. The source is an adult in good health and CMV-seronegative.

CDR3 loop: CASSQLRAPTGELFF. The CDR3, as DNA: TGTGCCAGCAGCCAGTTACGAGCGCCCACCGGGGAGCTGTTTTTT. The gene calls are TRBV14 and TRBJ2-2; D not resolved. The CDR3 contains 15 residues. V was trimmed by 3 bases and J by 4 bases, leaving 12 bases between them. The V gene's germline CDR1 is SGHDN and CDR2 FVKESK. The full variable domain, in which reference TRBV14 and TRBJ2-2 provide the parts outside the CDR3, is EAGVTQFPSHSVIEKGQTVTLRCDPISGHDNLYWYRRVMGKEIKFLLHFVKESKQDESGMPNNRFLAERTGGTYSTLKVQPAELEDSGVYFCASSQLRAPTGELFFGEGSRLTVL.

The rearrangement uses TRBV27 and TRBJ2-1; tentatively, D is TRBD2 (5 bases). The CDR3 loop spans 15 amino acids. The V end was cut by 5 bases, the J end by 0 bases, with 11 bases between. Germline CDR1 reads MNHEY; CDR2 reads SMNVEV (reference sequence). The CDR3 coding sequence is TGTGCCAGCAGTGCCGACTACGCCTCCTACAATGAGCAGTTCTTC. Translating gives CASSADYASYNEQFF.

V and J are TRBV18 and TRBJ2-7; TRBD2 agrees at 8 bases. CDR1 is KGHSH, CDR2 LQKENI, per germline. V lost 4 bases to trimming and J lost 5 bases; unmatched junction nucleotides: 10. CDR3 length: 15 residues. The CDR3 here is CASSQQNGGENEQYF. CDR3 sequence (DNA): TGTGCCAGCTCACAACAAAACGGGGGGGAGAACGAGCAGTACTTC. The full variable domain, with the rest looked up from reference TRBV18 and TRBJ2-7, is NAGVMQNPRHLVRRRGQEARLRCSPMKGHSHVYWYRQLPEEGLKFMVYLQKENIIDESGMPKERFSAEFPKEGPSILRIQQVVRGDSAAYFCASSQQNGGENEQYFGPGTRLTVT.

This clone is medium-sized. The CDR3, as DNA: TGTGCCAGCAGTATGAGGGTAGCGGGGGGTGGGCGGACCCAGTACTTC. This translates into CASSMRVAGGGRTQYF. The V gene is TRBV2, the J gene TRBJ2-5; 10 bases align to TRBD2. This CDR3 contains 16 residues. CDR1 is SNHLY, CDR2 FYNNEI, per germline. V trimming: 5 bases; J trimming: 7 bases; junction bases outside the gene matches: 13.

The chain is built from TRBV4-1 and TRBJ1-4; D may be TRBD1 (5 bases). Per the germline V gene, CDR1 is MGHRA and CDR2 is YSYEKL. This CDR3 has 11 amino acids. The germline V and J ends were trimmed by 4 bases and 10 bases, with 7 bases remaining between them. CDR3 region: CASSRDGKLFF. The CDR3 region has the DNA TGCGCCAGCAGCCGGGACGGAAAACTGTTTTTT.

The gene calls are TRBV18 and TRBJ2-1, with a tentative D call TRBD2 (6 bases). The CDR3 totals 16 residues. V was clipped by 0 bases and J by 8 bases, with 17 bases between them. Germline V gives CDR1 KGHSH, CDR2 LQKENI. The CDR3 DNA reads as TGTGCCAGCTCACCACCTGTCGGGAGCTTCGTCTATGAGCAGTTCTTC. It translates to CASSPPVGSFVYEQFF.

The V gene is TRBV2, the J gene TRBJ1-3, with D unclear. V lost 3 bases and J 0 bases, leaving 9 bases between the germline ends. Germline lookup yields CDR1 SNHLY and CDR2 FYNNEI. This CDR3 contains 15 residues. CDR3 coding DNA: TGTGCCAGCAGTGATATATATTCCTCTGGAAACACCATATATTTT. Protein sequence: CASSDIYSSGNTIYF.

The chain uses TRBV4-2 and TRBJ1-3; D is unclear. Germline V gives CDR1 LGHNA, CDR2 YNFKEQ. V lost 0 bases and J lost 2, with 14 bases in between. The CDR3 covers 17 residues. The CDR3 region has the DNA TGTGCCAGCAGCCAAGACGGGTCCCCGCCTCCTGGAAACACCATATATTTT. Translating it yields CASSQDGSPPPGNTIYF.

This sequence joins TRBV5-1 and TRBJ1-5, with a possible D match to TRBD1 (6 bases). The CDR3 loop spans 14 amino acids. The V and J ends lost 3 bases and 3 bases respectively, with 10 bases between them. Germline V gene data show CDR1 as SGHRS and CDR2 as YFSETQ. The DNA for the CDR3 is TGCGCCAGCAGCTCAGGGGAGATCAATCAGCCCCAGCATTTT. Translating it yields CASSSGEINQPQHF.

The J gene is TRBJ2-7, the V gene TRBV27; 10 bases match TRBD1. V shed 6 bases, J shed 7 bases, and the junction held 9 bases outside the gene matches. From germline, CDR1 is MNHEY and CDR2 SMNVEV (reference sequence). The CDR3 runs 14 residues. The CDR3 coding sequence is TGTGCCAGCAGAGTGGGACAGGGGAGGGGTGAGCAGTACTTC. Translated, it gives CASRVGQGRGEQYF.

The V and J genes are TRBV7-6 and TRBJ1-6; D not certain. Germline V CDR1 and CDR2: SGHVS, FNYEAQ. Trimming pared 1 base from V and 10 bases from J, leaving 14 bases between. The CDR3 is 15 residues long. Here the CDR3 reads CASSLEEVLGSPLHF. The CDR3 region has the DNA TGTGCCAGCAGCTTAGAAGAGGTGCTGGGGTCACCCCTCCACTTT.

The table lists this clone with a few counts. The chain has TRBV6-1 and TRBJ2-3, with unresolved D. The germline V gene has CDR1 MNHNS and CDR2 SASEGT. The length of the CDR3 is 13 residues. V was pared by 4 bases and J by 3 bases, with 8 bases between. The DNA of the CDR3 is TGTGCCAGCAGTGTGCGGCTGACAGATACGCAGTATTTT. Amino acid sequence: CASSVRLTDTQYF.

The chain combines TRBV5-1 with TRBJ2-5; a possible D gene is TRBD1 (6 bases). Trimming took off 1 base at V and 5 bases at J, with 9 bases between the two ends. The length of the CDR3 is 13 residues. The germline V gene has CDR1 SGHRS and CDR2 YFSETQ. CDR3 coding DNA: TGCGCCAGCAGCTTGAACAGGGTTGAGACCCAGTACTTC. Its protein product is CASSLNRVETQYF.

The gene calls are TRBV7-2 and TRBJ2-2; perhaps TRBD1 as D (5 bases). There are 14 residues in the CDR3. V dropped 0 bases and J dropped 5 bases, with 7 bases sitting between them. Germline V gives CDR1 SGHTA, CDR2 FQGNSA. CDR3 sequence (DNA): TGTGCCAGCAGCTTAGCGCAGGGTACCGGGGAGCTGTTTTTT. This encodes CASSLAQGTGELFF.

The V call is TRBV5-6, the J call TRBJ2-1; a weak D match, TRBD2 (6 bases). V was trimmed by 5 bases and J by 0 bases, leaving 15 bases between them. From germline, CDR1 is SGHDT and CDR2 YYEEEE. This CDR3 comprises 16 residues. The CDR3 sequence is CASSLLAGSSYNEQFF. The CDR3 coding sequence is TGTGCCAGCAGTTTACTCGCCGGGAGCTCCTACAATGAGCAGTTCTTC.

The V call is TRBV2, the J call TRBJ1-3; D is unclear. The CDR3 has 14 residues. Trimming left V 4 bases short and J 2 bases short, with 9 bases between. The germline gives CDR1 SNHLY, CDR2 FYNNEI. DNA for the CDR3: TGTGCCAGCAGTGGAGACGGAACTGGAAACACCATATATTTT. This encodes CASSGDGTGNTIYF. The whole variable domain, remainder taken from reference TRBV2 and TRBJ1-3, is EPEVTQTPSHQVTQMGQEVILRCVPISNHLYFYWYRQILGQKVEFLVSFYNNEISEKSEIFDDQFSVERPDGSNFTLKIRSTKLEDSAMYFCASSGDGTGNTIYFGEGSWLTVV.

The chain combines TRBV19 with TRBJ1-5; D is uncertain. V was shortened by 5 bases and J by 0 bases, with 8 bases between the two germline ends. The CDR3 is 14 amino acids. The germline V gene has CDR1 LNHDA and CDR2 SQIVND (reference sequence). The CDR3 DNA reads TGTGCCAGTAGTGCATACTATAGCAATCAGCCCCAGCATTTT. It is translated as CASSAYYSNQPQHF.

V gene TRBV6-5 combines with J gene TRBJ2-7; D uncertain. Germline CDR1 is MNHEY and CDR2 is SVGAGI. Between the trimmed V and J ends, which lost 4 bases and 4 bases, there was a span of 5 bases. The CDR3 runs to 11 residues. The chain's CDR3 is CASSSLYEQYF. In nucleotides, the CDR3 is TGTGCCAGCAGTTCACTGTACGAGCAGTACTTC.

V is TRBV11-2 and J is TRBJ1-2; no clear D gene. The germline gives CDR1 SGHAT, CDR2 FQNNGV. With 5 bases removed from V and 4 bases from J, the gap between germline ends came to 8 bases. The CDR3 length is 12 residues. The CDR3 sequence is CASSTNSYGYTF. CDR3 nucleotides: TGTGCCAGCAGCACCAACAGCTATGGCTACACCTTC.

This clone appeared once. The chain links TRBV19 to TRBJ1-1; 7 nucleotides agree with TRBD1. This CDR3 contains 14 residues. V trimming: 9 bases; J trimming: 4 bases; junction bases outside the gene matches: 11. Per the germline V gene, CDR1 is LNHDA and CDR2 is SQIVND (reference sequence). As DNA, the CDR3 is TGTGCCAGCGGAGGAATAGGGGGCCGCACTGAAGCTTTCTTT. It encodes CASGGIGGRTEAFF.

The rearrangement links TRBV19 to TRBJ2-7; D gene unclear. Germline V CDR1 and CDR2: LNHDA, SQIVND (reference sequence). V shed 4 bases and J shed 5 bases, with 12 bases lying between them. This CDR3 comprises 13 residues. The CDR3 bases are TGTGCCAGTAGTACCCCCCCGAGGAACGAGCAGTACTTC. Translation: CASSTPPRNEQYF.

The CDR3 DNA is TGTGCCAGCTCCAGGACAGGGGGCTACGAGCAGTACTTC. Encoded protein: CASSRTGGYEQYF. The chain is built from TRBV7-8 and TRBJ2-7; 10 nucleotides agree with TRBD1. The V gene's germline CDR1 is SGHVS and CDR2 FQNEAQ. The trim removed 8 bases at V and 3 bases at J, leaving 4 bases unmatched. The CDR3 length is 13 residues.

The rearrangement joins TRBV11-2 to TRBJ1-1; D gene unclear. V shed 0 bases and J shed 4 bases, with 12 bases lying between them. The CDR3 totals 15 residues. Per germline, CDR1 SGHAT and CDR2 FQNNGV. The CDR3 region is CASSLEGGTSTEAFF. Here the CDR3 DNA reads TGTGCCAGCAGCTTAGAAGGTGGCACCTCCACTGAAGCTTTCTTT.

The chain combines TRBV7-2 with TRBJ2-7, with 8 bases lining up with TRBD1. J lost 5 bases, V lost 2 bases, and 2 bases had no gene match. Germline CDR1 reads SGHTA; CDR2 reads FQGNSA. The CDR3 length is 13 residues. DNA of the CDR3: TGTGCCAGCAGCTTACGGGGACAGGACGAGCAGTACTTC. Protein product: CASSLRGQDEQYF.